A single sample gave rise to the 14 T cell receptor beta chains below, sequenced in a study of blood T cell repertoires in COVID-19. The protocol was immunoSEQ multiplex PCR, while the TCRdb copy is restricted to in-frame clones and leaves out a portion. This table has about 99,000 clones, 70% to 90% appearing once. Sequenced: peripheral blood. The source is a man aged 50-60 years in a cohort sampled during active COVID-19.

The chain carries TRBV7-2 and TRBJ2-3; no clear D. Between the trimmed V and J ends, which lost 6 bases and 3 bases, there was a span of 7 bases. CDR1 and CDR2 from the germline V gene are SGHTA and FQGNSA. This CDR3 spans 12 amino acids. This CDR3 reads CASRIDTDTQYF. DNA for the CDR3: TGTGCCAGCAGGATAGATACAGATACGCAGTATTTT. Supplemented by reference TRBV7-2 and TRBJ2-3, the full variable domain reads GAGVSQSPSNKVTEKGKDVELRCDPISGHTALYWYRQSLGQGLEFLIYFQGNSAPDKSGLPSDRFSAERTGGSVSTLTIQRTQQEDSAVYLCASRIDTDTQYFGPGTRLTVL.

The rearrangement uses TRBV28 and TRBJ1-2; D might be TRBD1 (6 bases). Deletions cut 4 bases from V and 8 bases from J, with 17 bases between. The CDR3 sequence is 14 residues long. CDR1 MDHEN and CDR2 SYDVKM come from the germline V gene. The CDR3 DNA sequence: TGTGCCAGCAGTTCAGACAGGTACCGGGGAGGCTACACCTTC. As protein: CASSSDRYRGGYTF.

The V call is TRBV13, the J call TRBJ2-3; TRBD1 matches 10 bases. CDR1 and CDR2 from the germline V gene are PRHDT and FYEKMQ (reference sequence). The CDR3 sequence is 15 residues long. V shed 4 bases, J shed 4 bases, and the junction held 5 bases outside the gene matches. The CDR3: CASSSRDRGADTQYF. DNA of the CDR3: TGTGCCAGCAGCTCCCGGGACAGGGGCGCAGATACGCAGTATTTT.

The chain links TRBV19 to TRBJ1-5, with TRBD1 as a possible D gene (5 bases). Trimming left V 1 base short and J 5 bases short, with 9 bases between. Germline V gene lookup returns CDR1 LNHDA and CDR2 SQIVND (reference sequence). This CDR3 is 14 amino acids long. The CDR3 DNA follows: TGTGCCAGTAGTATAGTTCAGGGCCATCAGCCCCAGCATTTT. Translation: CASSIVQGHQPQHF. The full variable domain, in which reference TRBV19 and TRBJ1-5 provide the parts outside the CDR3, is DGGITQSPKYLFRKEGQNVTLSCEQNLNHDAMYWYRQDPGQGLRLIYYSQIVNDFQKGDIAEGYSVSREKKESFPLTVTSAQKNPTAFYLCASSIVQGHQPQHFGDGTRLSIL.

The V call is TRBV27, the J call TRBJ1-1; D ambiguous. Trimming removed 4 bases at V and 3 bases at J, with 15 bases between. Germline CDR1 reads MNHEY; CDR2 reads SMNVEV (reference sequence). This CDR3 has 15 amino acids. The CDR3 loop reads CASSSSRTGDTEAFF. The CDR3 coding sequence is TGTGCCAGCAGTTCCTCTCGGACTGGAGACACTGAAGCTTTCTTT.

V and J are TRBV6-6 and TRBJ2-3; perhaps TRBD1 as D (5 bases). V was trimmed by 5 bases and J by 7 bases, leaving 16 bases between them. Germline-derived CDR1 and CDR2 are MNHNY and SVGAGI (reference sequence). The CDR3 runs 14 residues. CDR3 DNA: TGTGCCAGCAGTCACGTCGACAGCCCAAATACGCAGTATTTT. This translates into CASSHVDSPNTQYF.

This sequence joins TRBV12-3 or TRBV12-4 and TRBJ1-2, with TRBD1 identical over 9 bases. There are 13 residues in the CDR3. J was trimmed by 8 bases and V by 6 bases; bases with no gene match: 7. DNA for the CDR3: TGTGCCAGCAGAAACACAGGGGGCCAGGGCTACACCTTC. Protein sequence: CASRNTGGQGYTF.

The CDR3 coding sequence is TGTGCCAGCATCCTTGGCGGGGGGGGCACCGGGGAGCTGTTTTTT. Amino acids: CASILGGGGTGELFF. The chain is built from TRBV6-5 and TRBJ2-2; 9 nucleotides align to TRBD2. The germline gives CDR1 MNHEY, CDR2 SVGAGI. V shed 7 bases, J shed 4 bases, and the junction held 7 bases outside the gene matches. The CDR3 consists of 15 residues.

J is TRBJ2-5 and V is TRBV3-1 (or the pseudogene TRBV3-2), with 10 bases matching TRBD2. CDR1 is LGHDT, CDR2 YNNKEL, per germline (reference sequence). CDR3 length equals 15 residues. V gave up 3 bases and J gave up 7 bases; unmatched junction bases: 8. This CDR3 reads CASSHSASGGGTQYF. The CDR3 DNA sequence: TGTGCCAGCAGCCATAGCGCTAGCGGGGGTGGGACCCAGTACTTC.

The V gene is TRBV5-1, the J gene TRBJ2-5; TRBD2 is a possible D gene (5 bases). This CDR3 contains 13 residues. Trimming stripped 1 base from V and 4 bases from J, with 8 bases between. Germline V gene sequence: CDR1 SGHRS, CDR2 YFSETQ. The CDR3 nucleotides are TGCGCCAGCAGCTTGTCCGGGGTAGAGACCCAGTACTTC. Encoded protein: CASSLSGVETQYF.

The gene calls are TRBV25-1 and TRBJ2-1; D might be TRBD1 (6 bases). The CDR3 runs 16 residues. Trimming removed 1 base at V and 3 bases at J, with 13 bases between. Germline V lookup: CDR1 MGHDK, CDR2 SYGVNS. For the CDR3, the DNA is TGTGCCAGCAGTGAATTAGGGACACGAATCTACAATGAGCAGTTCTTC. Protein sequence: CASSELGTRIYNEQFF.

This clone has more than one count but fewer than ten. The V call is TRBV12-3 or TRBV12-4, the J call TRBJ1-6; no clear D. Trimming shortened V by 1 base and J by 10 bases, and 8 bases separated the two germline ends. The CDR3 spans 13 residues. CDR3 in DNA: TGTGCCAGCAGTTTAGGCGGGGTGTCACCCCTCCACTTT. Its protein product is CASSLGGVSPLHF.

In DNA form, the CDR3 reads TGTGCCAGCAGCCCCCTACCGGGAGCTTCACAGGTGGTGGATACGCAGTATTTT. As protein: CASSPLPGASQVVDTQYF. The chain employs TRBV11-2 and TRBJ2-3; maybe TRBD2 (6 bases). The V gene's germline CDR1 is SGHAT and CDR2 FQNNGV. Trimming shortened V by 5 bases and J by 6 bases, and 27 bases separated the two germline ends. CDR3 length: 18 amino acids.

This chain connects TRBV19 to TRBJ1-3; possibly TRBD1 for D (6 bases). V gave up 7 bases and J gave up 2 bases, with 12 bases separating them. The CDR3 runs to 14 residues. Germline CDR1 and CDR2: LNHDA and SQIVND (reference sequence). The CDR3 loop is CASIHRAAGNTIYF. In nucleotides, the CDR3 is TGTGCCAGTATCCACAGGGCCGCTGGAAACACCATATATTTT.